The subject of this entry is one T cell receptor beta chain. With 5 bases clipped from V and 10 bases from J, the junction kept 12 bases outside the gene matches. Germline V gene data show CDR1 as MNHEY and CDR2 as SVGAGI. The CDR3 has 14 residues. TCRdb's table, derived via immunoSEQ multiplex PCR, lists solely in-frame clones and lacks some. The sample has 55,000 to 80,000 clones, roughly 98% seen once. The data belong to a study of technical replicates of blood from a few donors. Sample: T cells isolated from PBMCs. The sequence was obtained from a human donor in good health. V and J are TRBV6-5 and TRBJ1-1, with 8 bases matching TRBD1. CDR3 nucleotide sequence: TGTGCCAGCAGTCGCCGACAGGGGAGTGTTGGAGCTTTCTTT. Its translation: CASSRRQGSVGAFF.